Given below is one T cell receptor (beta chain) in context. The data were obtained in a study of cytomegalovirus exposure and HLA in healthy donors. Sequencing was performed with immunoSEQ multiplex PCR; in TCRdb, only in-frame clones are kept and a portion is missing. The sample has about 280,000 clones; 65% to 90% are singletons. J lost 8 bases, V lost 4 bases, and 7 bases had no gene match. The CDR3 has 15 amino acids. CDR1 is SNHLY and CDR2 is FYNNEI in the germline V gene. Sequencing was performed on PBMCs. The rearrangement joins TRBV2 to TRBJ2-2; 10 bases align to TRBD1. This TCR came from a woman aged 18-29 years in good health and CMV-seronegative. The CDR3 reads CASSGGTGARGELFF. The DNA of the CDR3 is TGTGCCAGCAGTGGTGGGACAGGGGCCCGTGGGGAGCTGTTTTTT.